The 21 T cell receptor beta chains below were found in one sample sequenced in a study of beta chain features in type 1 diabetes. Sequenced material consisted of expressed TCRB transcripts (all of the isolated RNA was reverse transcribed). Sequenced by immunoSEQ multiplex PCR; TCRdb stores in-frame clones only, minus some. Of 70,000 to 90,000 clones in the sample, about a third were seen once. What was sequenced was stem cell memory CD4+ T cells from blood. The receptors were gathered from a woman younger than 35 in good health.

This clone was seen more than once but under ten times. This chain uses TRBV6-6 with TRBJ2-1; D not resolved. CDR1 is MNHNY, CDR2 SVGAGI, per germline (reference sequence). The V gene lost 0 bases and the J gene lost 9 bases, with 9 bases spanning the gap. This CDR3 is 13 amino acids long. CDR3 nucleotide sequence: TGTGCCAGCAGTTACTCCGGGTTGAGTGAGCAGTTCTTC. Its translation: CASSYSGLSEQFF.

The chain carries TRBV5-1 and TRBJ1-1, with D tentatively TRBD1 (5 bases). The length of the CDR3 is 14 residues. Germline V gives CDR1 SGHRS, CDR2 YFSETQ. V was pared by 0 bases and J by 1 base, with 7 bases between. Here the CDR3 DNA reads TGCGCCAGCAGCTTGGGTGGACAGAACACTGAAGCTTTCTTT. This translates into CASSLGGQNTEAFF.

This sequence joins TRBV19 and TRBJ2-1, with D hard to call. The germline gives CDR1 LNHDA, CDR2 SQIVND (reference sequence). Trimming removed 3 bases at V and 0 bases at J, with 6 bases between. The CDR3 runs 14 residues. The CDR3 loop reads CASSMESSYNEQFF. For the CDR3, the DNA is TGTGCCAGTAGTATGGAGAGCTCCTACAATGAGCAGTTCTTC.

The genes are TRBV18 and TRBJ1-1; the D gene is possibly TRBD1 (5 bases). Germline V CDR1 and CDR2: KGHSH, LQKENI. Trimming took off 2 bases at V and 4 bases at J, with 14 bases between the two ends. The CDR3 contains 15 residues. The CDR3 reads CASSPSTDSSTEAFF. The CDR3 coding sequence is TGTGCCAGCTCACCATCGACAGATTCAAGCACTGAAGCTTTCTTT.

This chain links TRBV18 with TRBJ1-3; 9 bases are a match to TRBD1. Per germline, CDR1 KGHSH and CDR2 LQKENI. Trimming cost V 3 bases and J 3 bases; bases outside gene matches: 6. The length of the CDR3 is 16 residues. CDR3 DNA: TGTGCCAGCTCACCGTCACAGGGGGCTTTTGGAAACACCATATATTTT. This encodes CASSPSQGAFGNTIYF.

The chain combines TRBV15 with TRBJ2-1; 11 bases align to TRBD2. Per germline, CDR1 LNHNV and CDR2 YYDKDF (reference sequence). Trimming at V came to 6 bases and at J to 4 bases, leaving 11 bases not matched to a gene. CDR3 size: 17 residues. CDR3 amino acids: CATRRTVAGGRYNEQFF. The DNA for the CDR3 is TGTGCCACCAGGCGGACGGTAGCGGGGGGGCGGTACAATGAGCAGTTCTTC.

The chain employs TRBV18 and TRBJ2-1; 8 bases align to TRBD1. Germline CDR1 KGHSH, CDR2 LQKENI. The CDR3 contains 18 residues. V gave up 3 bases and J gave up 3 bases; unmatched junction bases: 13. CDR3 amino acids: CASSPKQGGSGGYNEQFF. In nucleotides, the CDR3 is TGTGCCAGCTCACCGAAACAGGGGGGATCAGGGGGCTACAATGAGCAGTTCTTC.

The sample holds a few counts of this clone. The chain carries TRBV18 and TRBJ2-7; TRBD1 agrees at 9 bases. The CDR3 length is 15 residues. After removal of 3 bases from V and 3 bases from J, the junction contained 6 bases not matched to a gene. Germline V gene sequence: CDR1 KGHSH, CDR2 LQKENI. The CDR3: CASSPSGQGLYEQYF. The CDR3 nucleotides read TGTGCCAGCTCACCTTCGGGACAGGGTCTCTACGAGCAGTACTTC.

The rearrangement joins TRBV7-8 to TRBJ1-4, with 7 bases that match TRBD1. The germline CDR1 and CDR2 sequences are SGHVS and FQNEAQ. The CDR3 extends over 13 amino acids. J was trimmed by 7 bases and V by 1 base; bases with no gene match: 0. The CDR3 coding sequence is TGTGCCAGCAGCTTAGACAGGGGTGAAAAACTGTTTTTT. The encoded protein is CASSLDRGEKLFF.

The chain carries TRBV5-1 and TRBJ1-2, with D perhaps TRBD1 (5 bases). The ends were cut back, 4 bases at V and 3 bases at J, with 10 bases in the middle. Germline CDR1 and CDR2: SGHRS and YFSETQ. This CDR3 spans 13 amino acids. Here the CDR3 reads CASSEGADYGYTF. CDR3 DNA: TGCGCCAGCAGCGAAGGGGCTGACTATGGCTACACCTTC.

In its sample, this clone was seen a few times. The chain recombines TRBV19 with TRBJ1-5; D is ambiguous. Per the germline V gene, CDR1 is LNHDA and CDR2 is SQIVND (reference sequence). The germline V and J ends were trimmed by 0 bases and 6 bases, with 3 bases remaining between them. The CDR3 length is 12 residues. CDR3 sequence: CASSIDLQPQHF. CDR3 sequence (DNA): TGTGCCAGTAGTATAGATCTTCAGCCCCAGCATTTT.

This clone turned up a few times. The J gene is TRBJ2-1, the V gene TRBV25-1; 12 bases are a match to TRBD2. CDR1 and CDR2 (germline): MGHDK, SYGVNS. The J segment lost 9 bases and the V segment lost 3 bases, leaving 6 bases of the junction unmatched. There are 15 residues in the CDR3. The CDR3 is CASSDLAGGDSEQFF. The CDR3 DNA reads TGTGCCAGCAGTGACCTAGCGGGAGGGGATAGTGAGCAGTTCTTC.

This sequence joins TRBV6-1 and TRBJ1-1; weak D call: TRBD1 (6 bases). V lost 3 bases and J 4 bases, leaving 12 bases between the germline ends. The CDR3 is made up of 14 amino acids. Germline CDR1 MNHNS, CDR2 SASEGT. The CDR3, as DNA: TGTGCCAGCAGTGAGAGGGGGGGAGCCACTGAAGCTTTCTTT. This encodes CASSERGGATEAFF.

The V and J genes are TRBV12-5 and TRBJ2-1, with a weak D call TRBD1 (6 bases). The CDR3 spans 15 residues. Germline V gives CDR1 LGHNT, CDR2 FRNRAP. The V gene lost 4 bases and the J gene lost 3 bases, with 13 bases spanning the gap. CDR3: CASGSGTGFYNEQFF. CDR3 coding DNA: TGTGCTAGTGGTTCCGGCACAGGGTTCTACAATGAGCAGTTCTTC.

This clone was seen ten or more times. The chain has TRBV29-1 and TRBJ2-3; D remains ambiguous. The V end lost 6 bases, the J end lost 2 bases, and 3 bases lay between the germline ends. Germline CDR1 SQVTM, CDR2 ANQGSEA. There are 10 residues in the CDR3. CDR3: CSVATDTQYF. The CDR3 DNA sequence: TGCAGCGTAGCCACAGATACGCAGTATTTT.

This clone was seen a handful of times. The chain combines TRBV9 with TRBJ2-7; TRBD1 might be the D (6 bases). CDR3 length: 15 residues. Germline V CDR1 and CDR2: SGDLS, YYNGEE. Trimming left V 0 bases short and J 1 base short, with 11 bases between. The chain's CDR3 is CASSVVTGQSYEQYF. The CDR3 coding sequence is TGTGCCAGCAGCGTAGTGACAGGACAGTCCTACGAGCAGTACTTC.

CDR3 nucleotide sequence: TGTGCCAGCAGTGAATTCAGGGGCGGAGAGACCCAGTACTTC. Translated: CASSEFRGGETQYF. The chain carries TRBV25-1 and TRBJ2-5, with a possible D match to TRBD1 (6 bases). The V gene's germline CDR1 is MGHDK and CDR2 SYGVNS. The CDR3 is 14 amino acids. With 1 base removed from V and 4 bases from J, the gap between germline ends came to 10 bases.

The rearrangement links TRBV5-6 to TRBJ2-4; TRBD1 might be the D (6 bases). Deletions cut 1 base from V and 5 bases from J, with 13 bases between. Germline V gives CDR1 SGHDT, CDR2 YYEEEE. The CDR3 extends over 15 amino acids. This chain's CDR3 is CASSLNRVVENIQYF. The CDR3 DNA sequence: TGTGCCAGCAGCTTGAACAGGGTTGTTGAAAACATTCAGTACTTC.

The rearrangement uses TRBV19 and TRBJ1-1; 7 positions agree with TRBD1. The CDR3 covers 14 residues. Per the germline V gene, CDR1 is LNHDA and CDR2 is SQIVND (reference sequence). V gave up 3 bases and J gave up 3 bases; unmatched junction bases: 4. The CDR3 region has the DNA TGTGCCAGTAGTATTCGGGACAGCCACACTGAAGCTTTCTTT. This codes for CASSIRDSHTEAFF.

The chain has TRBV5-1 and TRBJ1-1; 7 positions agree with TRBD1. Trimming at V came to 4 bases and at J to 10 bases, leaving 10 bases not matched to a gene. This CDR3 has 13 amino acids. The germline V gene has CDR1 SGHRS and CDR2 YFSETQ. In DNA form, the CDR3 reads TGCGCCAGCAGCGCGCGACAGGGTGATGCAGCTTTCTTT. It specifies CASSARQGDAAFF.

The chain combines TRBV29-1 with TRBJ1-5; 11 positions match TRBD1. J lost 4 bases, V lost 7 bases, and 6 bases had no gene match. Germline V gene lookup returns CDR1 SQVTM and CDR2 ANQGSEA. This CDR3 is built from 14 residues. The CDR3, as DNA: TGCAGCGCCACAGGGACAGGGGGAAATCAGCCCCAGCATTTT. Its translation: CSATGTGGNQPQHF. The complete variable domain, with remaining parts taken from reference TRBV29-1 and TRBJ1-5, reads SAVISQKPSRDICQRGTSLTIQCQVDSQVTMMFWYRQQPGQSLTLIATANQGSEATYESGFVIDKFPISRPNLTFSTLTVSNMSPEDSSIYLCSATGTGGNQPQHFGDGTRLSIL.